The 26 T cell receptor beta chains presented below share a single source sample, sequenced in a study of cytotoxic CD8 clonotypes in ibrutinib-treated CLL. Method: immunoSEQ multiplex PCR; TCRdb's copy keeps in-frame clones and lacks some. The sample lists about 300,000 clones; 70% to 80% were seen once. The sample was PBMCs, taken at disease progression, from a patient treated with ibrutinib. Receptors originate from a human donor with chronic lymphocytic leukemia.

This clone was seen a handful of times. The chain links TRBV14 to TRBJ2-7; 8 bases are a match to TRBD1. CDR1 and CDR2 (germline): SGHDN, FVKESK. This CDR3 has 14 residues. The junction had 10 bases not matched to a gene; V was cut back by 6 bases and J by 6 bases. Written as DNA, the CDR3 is TGTGCCAGCAGTCTCCAGGGGGCGAATAGCGAGCAGTACTTC. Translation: CASSLQGANSEQYF.

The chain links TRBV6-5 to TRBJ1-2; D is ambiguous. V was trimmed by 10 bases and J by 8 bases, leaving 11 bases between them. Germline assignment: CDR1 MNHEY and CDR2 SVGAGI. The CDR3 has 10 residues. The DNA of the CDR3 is TGTGCCACCTATAACGGGGGCTACACCTTC. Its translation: CATYNGGYTF.

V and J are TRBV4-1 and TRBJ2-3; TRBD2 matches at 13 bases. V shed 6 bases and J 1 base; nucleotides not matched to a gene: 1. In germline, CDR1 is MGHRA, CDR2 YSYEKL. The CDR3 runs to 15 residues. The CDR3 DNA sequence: TGCGCCAGCAGAACTAGCGGGAGGGGCACAGATACGCAGTATTTT. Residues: CASRTSGRGTDTQYF.

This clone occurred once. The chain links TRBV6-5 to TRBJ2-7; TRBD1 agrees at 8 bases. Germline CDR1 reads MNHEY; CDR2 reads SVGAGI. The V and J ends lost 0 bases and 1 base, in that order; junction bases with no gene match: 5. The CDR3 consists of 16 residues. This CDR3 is CASSYSPGQVSYEQYF. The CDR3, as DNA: TGTGCCAGCAGTTACTCCCCGGGACAGGTTTCCTACGAGCAGTACTTC.

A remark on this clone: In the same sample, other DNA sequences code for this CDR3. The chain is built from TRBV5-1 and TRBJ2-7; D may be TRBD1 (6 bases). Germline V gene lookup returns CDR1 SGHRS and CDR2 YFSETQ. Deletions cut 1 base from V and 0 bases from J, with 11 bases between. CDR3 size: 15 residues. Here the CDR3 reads CASSLTGTGSYEQYF. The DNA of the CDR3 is TGCGCCAGCAGCTTGACAGGGACGGGCTCCTACGAGCAGTACTTC.

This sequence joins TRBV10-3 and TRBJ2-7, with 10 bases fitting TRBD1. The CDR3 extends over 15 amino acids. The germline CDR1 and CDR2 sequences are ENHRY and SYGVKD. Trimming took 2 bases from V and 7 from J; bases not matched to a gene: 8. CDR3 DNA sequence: TGTGCCATCAGTGAGAGGGGGACAGGGGTAAATGAGCAGTACTTC. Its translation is CAISERGTGVNEQYF.

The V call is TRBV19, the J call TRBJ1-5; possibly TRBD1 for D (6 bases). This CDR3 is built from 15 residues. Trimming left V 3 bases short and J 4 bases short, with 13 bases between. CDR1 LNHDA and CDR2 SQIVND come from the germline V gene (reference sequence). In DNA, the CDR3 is TGTGCCAGTAGTATCACAACAGGGTTAAATCAGCCCCAGCATTTT. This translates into CASSITTGLNQPQHF.

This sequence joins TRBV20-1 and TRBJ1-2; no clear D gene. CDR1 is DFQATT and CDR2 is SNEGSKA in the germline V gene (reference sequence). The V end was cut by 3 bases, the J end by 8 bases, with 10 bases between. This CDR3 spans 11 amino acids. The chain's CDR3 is CSARTGRGYTF. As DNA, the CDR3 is TGCAGTGCTAGGACCGGGAGGGGCTACACCTTC.

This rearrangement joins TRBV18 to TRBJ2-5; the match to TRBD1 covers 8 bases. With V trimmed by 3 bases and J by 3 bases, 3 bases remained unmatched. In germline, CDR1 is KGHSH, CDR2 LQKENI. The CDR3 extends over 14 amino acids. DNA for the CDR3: TGTGCCAGCTCACCCCGACAGGGGAAAGAGACCCAGTACTTC. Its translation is CASSPRQGKETQYF.

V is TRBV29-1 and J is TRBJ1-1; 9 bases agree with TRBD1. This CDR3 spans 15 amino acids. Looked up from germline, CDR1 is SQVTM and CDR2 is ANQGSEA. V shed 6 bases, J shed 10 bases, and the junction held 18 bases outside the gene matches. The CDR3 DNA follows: TGCAGCGTAGATCGGACAGGGGCGGTTTTCGGAGCAGCTTTCTTT. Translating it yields CSVDRTGAVFGAAFF.

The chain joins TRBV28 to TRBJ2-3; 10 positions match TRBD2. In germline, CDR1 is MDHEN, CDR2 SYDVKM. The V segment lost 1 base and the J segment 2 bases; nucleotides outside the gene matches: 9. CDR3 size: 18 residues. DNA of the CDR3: TGTGCCAGCAGTTTATCCCTTAAGCGGGAGGGGGACACAGATACGCAGTATTTT. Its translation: CASSLSLKREGDTDTQYF.

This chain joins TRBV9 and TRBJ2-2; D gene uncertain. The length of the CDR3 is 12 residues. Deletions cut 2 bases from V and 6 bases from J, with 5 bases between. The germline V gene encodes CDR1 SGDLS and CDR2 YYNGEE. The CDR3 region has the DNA TGTGCCAGCAGCGTCGACCCCGGGGAGCTGTTTTTT. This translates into CASSVDPGELFF.

The CDR3 spells CASSDRVATNEKLFF. The DNA of the CDR3 is TGTGCCAGCAGTGACAGGGTTGCAACTAATGAAAAACTGTTTTTT. The chain links TRBV6-1 to TRBJ1-4; D may be TRBD1 (5 bases). CDR3 size: 15 residues. Germline assignment: CDR1 MNHNS and CDR2 SASEGT. With 3 bases removed from V and 0 bases from J, the gap between germline ends came to 8 bases.

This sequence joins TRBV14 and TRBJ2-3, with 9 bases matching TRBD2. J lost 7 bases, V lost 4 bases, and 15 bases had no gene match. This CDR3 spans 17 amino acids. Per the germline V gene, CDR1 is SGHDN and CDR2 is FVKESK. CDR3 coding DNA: TGTGCCAGCAGCCCTGCCAGGGGCGGGGGGGCTCGGAATACGCAGTATTTT. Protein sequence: CASSPARGGGARNTQYF.

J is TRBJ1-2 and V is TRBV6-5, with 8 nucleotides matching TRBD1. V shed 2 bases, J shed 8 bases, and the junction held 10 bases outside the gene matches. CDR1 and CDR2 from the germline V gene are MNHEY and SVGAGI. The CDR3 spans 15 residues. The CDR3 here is CASSYPGGGSEGYTF. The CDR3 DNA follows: TGTGCCAGCAGTTACCCAGGGGGCGGCTCGGAGGGCTACACCTTC.

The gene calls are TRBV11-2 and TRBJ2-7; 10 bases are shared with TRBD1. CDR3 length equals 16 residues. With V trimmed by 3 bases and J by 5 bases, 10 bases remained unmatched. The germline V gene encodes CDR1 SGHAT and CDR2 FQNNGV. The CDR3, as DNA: TGTGCCAGCAGCTTTTTGGGGACAGGGGTGTTCAACGAGCAGTACTTC. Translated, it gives CASSFLGTGVFNEQYF.

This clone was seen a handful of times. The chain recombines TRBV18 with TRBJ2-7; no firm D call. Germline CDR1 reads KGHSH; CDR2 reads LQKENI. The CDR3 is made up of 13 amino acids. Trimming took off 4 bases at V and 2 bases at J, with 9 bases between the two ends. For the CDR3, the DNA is TGTGCCAGCTCACGAGACGGAGCCTACGAGCAGTACTTC. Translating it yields CASSRDGAYEQYF.

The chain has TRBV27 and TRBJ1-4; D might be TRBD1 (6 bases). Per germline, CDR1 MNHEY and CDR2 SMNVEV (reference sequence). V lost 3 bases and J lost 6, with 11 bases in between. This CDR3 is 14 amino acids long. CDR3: CASSFRGQDEKLFF. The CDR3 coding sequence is TGTGCCAGCAGTTTTCGGGGGCAAGATGAAAAACTGTTTTTT.

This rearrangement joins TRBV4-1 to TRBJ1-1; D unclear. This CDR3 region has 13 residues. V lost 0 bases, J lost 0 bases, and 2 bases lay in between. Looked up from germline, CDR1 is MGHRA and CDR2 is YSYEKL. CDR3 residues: CASSQELNTEAFF. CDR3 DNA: TGCGCCAGCAGCCAAGAGCTGAACACTGAAGCTTTCTTT.

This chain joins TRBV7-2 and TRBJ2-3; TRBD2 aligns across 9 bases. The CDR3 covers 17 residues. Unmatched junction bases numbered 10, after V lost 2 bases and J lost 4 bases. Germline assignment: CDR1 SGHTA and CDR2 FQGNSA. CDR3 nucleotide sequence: TGTGCCAGCAGCTTAATGGGAGCGGCTAGCGGGGCAGATACGCAGTATTTT. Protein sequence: CASSLMGAASGADTQYF.

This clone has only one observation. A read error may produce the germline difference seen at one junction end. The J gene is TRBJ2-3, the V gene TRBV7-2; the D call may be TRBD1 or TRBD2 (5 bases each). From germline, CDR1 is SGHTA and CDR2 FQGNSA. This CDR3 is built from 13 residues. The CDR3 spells CASSSYRDPTASF. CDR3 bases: TGTGCCAGCAGCTCGTACCGGGACCCCACCGCCTCCTTT. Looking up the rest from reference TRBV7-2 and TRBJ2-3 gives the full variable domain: GAGVSQSPSNKVTEKGKDVELRCDPISGHTALYWYRQSLGQGLEFLIYFQGNSAPDKSGLPSDRFSAERTGGSVSTLTIQRTQQEDSAVYLCASSSYRDPTASFGPGTRLTVL.

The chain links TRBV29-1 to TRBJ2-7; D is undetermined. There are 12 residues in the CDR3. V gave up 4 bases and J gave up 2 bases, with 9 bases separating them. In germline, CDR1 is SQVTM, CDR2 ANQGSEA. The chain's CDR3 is CSVAPSPYEQYF. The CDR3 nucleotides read TGCAGCGTTGCACCTAGTCCCTACGAGCAGTACTTC.

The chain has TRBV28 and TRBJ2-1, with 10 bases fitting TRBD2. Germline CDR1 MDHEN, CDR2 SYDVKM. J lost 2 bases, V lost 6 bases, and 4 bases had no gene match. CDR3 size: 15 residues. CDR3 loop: CASRPSGSAYNEQFF. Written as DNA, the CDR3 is TGTGCCAGCAGACCTAGCGGGAGCGCCTACAATGAGCAGTTCTTC.

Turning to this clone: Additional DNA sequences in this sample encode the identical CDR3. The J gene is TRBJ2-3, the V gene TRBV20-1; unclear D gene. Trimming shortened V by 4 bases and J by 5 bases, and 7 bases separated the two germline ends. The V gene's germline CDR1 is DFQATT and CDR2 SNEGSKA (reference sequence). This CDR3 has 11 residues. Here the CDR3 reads CSATLGDTQYF. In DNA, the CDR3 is TGCAGTGCTACTCTTGGAGATACGCAGTATTTT.

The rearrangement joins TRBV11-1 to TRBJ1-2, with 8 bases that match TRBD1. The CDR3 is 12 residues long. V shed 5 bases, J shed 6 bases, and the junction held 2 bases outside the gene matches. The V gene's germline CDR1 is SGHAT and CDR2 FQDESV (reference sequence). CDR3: CASSADRDGYTF. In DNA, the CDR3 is TGTGCCAGCAGCGCGGACAGGGATGGCTACACCTTC. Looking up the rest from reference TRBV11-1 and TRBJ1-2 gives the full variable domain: EAEVAQSPRYKITEKSQAVAFWCDPISGHATLYWYRQILGQGPELLVQFQDESVVDDSQLPKDRFSAERLKGVDSTLKIQPAELGDSAMYLCASSADRDGYTFGSGTRLTVV.

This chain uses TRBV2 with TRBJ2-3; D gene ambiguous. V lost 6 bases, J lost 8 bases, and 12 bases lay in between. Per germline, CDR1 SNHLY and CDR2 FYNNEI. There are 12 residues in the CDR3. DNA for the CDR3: TGTGCCAGCAGGTTGCCCGACCTTACGCAGTATTTT. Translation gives CASRLPDLTQYF.